This TCR beta chain came from a study of cytomegalovirus exposure and HLA in healthy donors. Study at large: Early release data held tens of millions of unique TCRs from HLA-typed donors. Notes on the study in general: Roughly uniform depth of sequencing across donors was assumed in presence/absence analyses. A later analysis linked a missense DCLRE1C variant to TCR beta V- and J-gene trimming.

The PCR ran on 60 Vbeta and 13 Jbeta primers. The table came from immunoSEQ multiplex PCR; TCRdb's copy has only in-frame clones and leaves some out. The sample includes about 120,000 clones, 80% to 85% of them seen just once. To note about this clone: Its cognate antigen is unknown. This sample includes further DNA sequences coding for the same CDR3.

Trimming took off 2 bases at V and 1 base at J, with 6 bases between the two ends. CDR1 and CDR2 from the germline V gene are SGHNT and YYREEE (reference sequence). The CDR3 extends over 13 amino acids. This receptor was taken from a woman in her 30s in good health and CMV-seronegative. The rearrangement joins TRBV5-4 to TRBJ2-5; D possibly corresponds to TRBD2 (5 bases). Sequencing was carried out using PBMCs. The CDR3 coding sequence is TGTGCCAGCAGCTTTCGGGGCCAAGAGACCCAGTACTTC. Translation gives CASSFRGQETQYF.